The clone carrying this TCR beta chain was seen more than once but under ten times. Antigen unknown. The sample belongs to a study of cytomegalovirus exposure and HLA in healthy donors. In germline, CDR1 is MNHEY, CDR2 SMNVEV (reference sequence). This CDR3 region has 17 residues. The J segment lost 3 bases and the V segment lost 3 bases, leaving 9 bases of the junction unmatched. The study ran its PCR with 60 Vbeta and 13 Jbeta primers. Only in-frame clones appear in the TCRdb table, and some are missing; sequencing was by immunoSEQ multiplex PCR. The sample comprises approximately 77,000 clones, around three quarters of which are singletons, and approximately 4.5% rests with the top ten. Study-level findings and limits: In an earlier analysis, in fewer than 700 donors, most V segments appeared productive either ~87% or ~30% of the time. There were some public TCRs occurring in many donors, but most TCR sequences were rare. Some V segments, TRBV6-2 and TRBV6-3 among them, were indistinguishable and were therefore excluded. Differences between HLA loci emerged in a later analysis of TCR association rates, with DRB1 most and HLA-C fewest.

The J gene is TRBJ2-3, the V gene TRBV27; TRBD1 aligns across 10 bases. The sequencing input was PBMCs. This clonotype was sampled from a man aged 35-49 years in good health and CMV-seronegative. The DNA of the CDR3 is TGTGCCAGCAGTTTCTCGCTAGAGGGACAGGGGACAGATACGCAGTATTTT. The encoded protein is CASSFSLEGQGTDTQYF.